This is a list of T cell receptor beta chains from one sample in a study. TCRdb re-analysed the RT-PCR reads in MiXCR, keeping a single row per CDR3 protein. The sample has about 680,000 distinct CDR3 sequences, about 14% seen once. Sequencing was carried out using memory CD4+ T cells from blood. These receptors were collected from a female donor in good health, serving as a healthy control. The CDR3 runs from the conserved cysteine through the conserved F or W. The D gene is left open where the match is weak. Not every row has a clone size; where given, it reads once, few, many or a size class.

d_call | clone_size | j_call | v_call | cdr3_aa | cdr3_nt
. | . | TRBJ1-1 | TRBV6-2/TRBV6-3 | CASSAPPGTENTEAFF | TGTGCCAGCAGTGCCCCGCCCGGGACGGAGAACACTGAAGCTTTCTTT
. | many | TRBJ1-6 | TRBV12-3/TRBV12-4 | CAILPPARGDSPLHF | TGTGCCATACTCCCCCCCGCGAGGGGGGATTCACCCCTCCACTTT
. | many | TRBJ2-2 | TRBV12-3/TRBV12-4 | CAGLTGYSDGELFF | TGTGCCGGACTTACAGGGTATTCAGACGGGGAGCTGTTTTTT
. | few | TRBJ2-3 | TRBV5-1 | CASSLGVMGSTDTQYF | TGCGCCAGCAGCTTGGGCGTGATGGGCAGCACAGATACGCAGTATTTT
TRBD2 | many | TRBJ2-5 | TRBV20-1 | CSARDWAGGGETQYF | TGCAGTGCTAGAGATTGGGCGGGAGGTGGGGAGACCCAGTACTTC
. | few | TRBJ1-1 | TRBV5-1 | CASSLVSGMNTEAFF | TGCGCCAGCAGCTTGGTGTCAGGGATGAACACTGAAGCTTTCTTT
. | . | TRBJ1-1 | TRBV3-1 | CASSQDRGRGEAFF | TGTGCCAGCAGCCAAGATCGGGGTAGAGGTGAAGCTTTCTTT
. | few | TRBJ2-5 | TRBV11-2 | CASSLSISGRETQYF | TGTGCCAGCAGCCTTAGCATCAGTGGTAGGGAGACCCAGTACTTC
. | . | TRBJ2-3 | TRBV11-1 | CASSSRHGGLLASTDTQYF | TGTGCCAGCAGCTCGCGTCATGGGGGATTACTCGCTAGCACAGATACGCAGTATTTT
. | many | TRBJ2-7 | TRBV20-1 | CSASQASYEQYF | TGCAGTGCTAGCCAGGCCTCCTACGAGCAGTACTTC
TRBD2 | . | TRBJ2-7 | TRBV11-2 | CASSPIGRRRRSSYEQYF | TGTGCCAGCAGCCCCATCGGGAGGCGACGAAGGAGCTCCTACGAGCAGTACTTC
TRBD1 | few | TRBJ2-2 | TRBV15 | CATRQGWTGELFF | TGTGCCACCAGACAGGGGTGGACCGGGGAGCTGTTTTTT
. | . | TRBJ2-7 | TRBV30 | CAWSVQGNGQYF | TGTGCCTGGAGTGTACAGGGTAACGGGCAGTACTTC
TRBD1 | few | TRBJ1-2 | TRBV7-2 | CASSATGGVYGYTF | TGTGCCAGCAGCGCGACAGGGGGGGTCTATGGCTACACCTTC
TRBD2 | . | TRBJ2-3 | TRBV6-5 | CASNQRRLAGADTQYF | TGTGCCAGCAACCAGCGACGGCTAGCGGGCGCAGATACGCAGTATTTT
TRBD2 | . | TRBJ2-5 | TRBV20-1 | CSARDLLAGVSETQYF | TGCAGTGCTAGAGATCTACTAGCGGGAGTATCAGAGACCCAGTACTTC
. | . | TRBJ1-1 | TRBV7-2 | CASSNNQGAFF | TGTGCCAGCAGCAATAATCAGGGAGCTTTCTTT
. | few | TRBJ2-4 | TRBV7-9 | CASSLVREIQYF | TGTGCCAGCAGCTTAGTCAGGGAGATTCAGTACTTC
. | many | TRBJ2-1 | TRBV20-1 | CSARGWTEARDEQFF | TGCAGTGCTAGAGGGTGGACTGAGGCCCGGGATGAGCAGTTCTTC
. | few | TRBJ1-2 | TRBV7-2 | CASSPQRGGGYTF | TGTGCCAGCAGCCCGCAACGGGGCGGTGGCTACACCTTC
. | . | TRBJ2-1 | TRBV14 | CASSQGSNNEQFF | TGTGCCAGCAGCCAGGGGTCCAACAATGAGCAGTTCTTC
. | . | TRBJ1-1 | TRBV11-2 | CASSLGDGIYTEAFF | TGTGCCAGCAGCTTAGGGGACGGCATCTACACTGAAGCTTTCTTT
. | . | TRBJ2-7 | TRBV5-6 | CASSFSAYEQYF | TGTGCCAGCAGCTTTAGCGCCTACGAGCAGTACTTC
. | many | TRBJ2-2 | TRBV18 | CASSPMTQQNSGELFF | TGTGCCAGCTCACCAATGACACAACAAAACTCCGGGGAGCTGTTTTTT
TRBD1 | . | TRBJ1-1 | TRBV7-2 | CASSRGQGRAEAFF | TGTGCCAGCAGCAGAGGACAGGGAAGGGCTGAAGCTTTCTTT
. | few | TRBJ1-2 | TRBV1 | CTSPVGTDPFHYGYTF | TGCACCAGCCCTGTAGGGACAGATCCTTTTCACTATGGCTACACCTTC
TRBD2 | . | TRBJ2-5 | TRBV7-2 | CASSPVGGTRHF | TGTGCCAGCAGCCCAGTCGGGGGGACTAGGCACTTC
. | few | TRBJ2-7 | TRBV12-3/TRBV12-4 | CASSLGRLLYEQYF | TGTGCCAGCAGTTTGGGAAGGTTGCTCTACGAGCAGTACTTC
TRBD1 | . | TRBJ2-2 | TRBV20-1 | CSARQGAYTGELFF | TGCAGTGCTAGACAGGGGGCGTACACCGGGGAGCTGTTTTTT
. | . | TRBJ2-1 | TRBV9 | CASSREGDFYNEQFF | TGTGCCAGCAGCCGAGAAGGGGATTTCTACAATGAGCAGTTCTTC
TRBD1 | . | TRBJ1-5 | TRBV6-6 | CASSYGTGFSSQHF | TGTGCCAGCAGTTACGGGACAGGCTTTTCATCCCAGCATTTT
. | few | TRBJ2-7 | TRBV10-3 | CATRGEAGDLSWEQYF | TGTGCCACCAGGGGGGAAGCGGGAGATCTTTCGTGGGAGCAGTACTTC
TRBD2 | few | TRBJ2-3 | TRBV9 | CASSGGTISADTQYF | TGTGCCAGCAGCGGGGGGACTATCAGTGCAGATACGCAGTATTTT
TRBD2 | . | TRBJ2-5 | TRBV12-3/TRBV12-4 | CASSYGTSGEETQYF | TGTGCCAGCAGTTACGGGACTAGCGGGGAAGAGACCCAGTACTTC
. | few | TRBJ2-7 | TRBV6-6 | CASSYIDGPGEQYF | TGTGCCAGCAGTTACATCGACGGACCGGGCGAGCAGTACTTC
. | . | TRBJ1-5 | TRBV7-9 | CASSLEPQHF | TGTGCCAGCAGTCTTGAGCCCCAGCATTTT
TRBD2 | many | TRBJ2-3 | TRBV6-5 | CASSYGHSGRTGDTQYF | TGTGCCAGCAGTTACGGCCATAGCGGGAGAACGGGAGATACGCAGTATTTT
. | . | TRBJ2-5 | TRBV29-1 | CSVEGTEDQPQYF | TGCAGCGTTGAAGGTACAGAAGATCAGCCCCAGTACTTC
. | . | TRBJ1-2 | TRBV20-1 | CSARGGPRGYGYTF | TGCAGTGCTAGAGGGGGCCCACGGGGGTATGGCTACACCTTC
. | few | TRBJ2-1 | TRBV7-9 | CASSSPGTEYNEQFF | TGTGCCAGCAGCTCACCGGGGACGGAGTACAATGAGCAGTTCTTC
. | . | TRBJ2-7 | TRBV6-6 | CASSYDRDVHYEQYF | TGTGCCAGCAGTTACGACCGGGACGTGCACTACGAGCAGTACTTC
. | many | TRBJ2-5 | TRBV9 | CASSVEPSAETQYF | TGTGCCAGCAGCGTAGAACCCTCGGCAGAGACCCAGTACTTC
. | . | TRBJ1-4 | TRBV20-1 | CSADVGGDRATNEKLFF | TGCAGTGCCGACGTAGGGGGGGACCGAGCAACTAATGAAAAACTGTTTTTT
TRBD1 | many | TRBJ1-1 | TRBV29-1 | CSVSRGSGGTEAFF | TGCAGCGTCTCCCGGGGATCAGGGGGCACTGAAGCTTTCTTT
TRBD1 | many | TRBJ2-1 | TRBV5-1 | CASTRDRDEQFF | TGCGCCAGCACCAGGGACAGGGATGAGCAGTTCTTC
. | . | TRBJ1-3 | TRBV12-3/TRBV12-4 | CASRPNPGSSSGNTIYF | TGTGCCAGCAGACCAAATCCCGGCAGCTCCTCTGGAAACACCATATATTTT
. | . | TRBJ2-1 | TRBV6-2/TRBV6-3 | CASSYSYGGEVDNEQFF | TGTGCCAGCAGTTACTCGTACGGTGGGGAAGTTGACAATGAGCAGTTCTTC
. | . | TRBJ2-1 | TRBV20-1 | CSVHLITGPQGNEQFF | TGCAGTGTCCACCTGATTACGGGACCCCAGGGCAATGAGCAGTTCTTC
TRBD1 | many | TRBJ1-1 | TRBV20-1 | CSARKQGAGTEAFF | TGCAGTGCTAGGAAACAGGGGGCCGGCACTGAAGCTTTCTTT
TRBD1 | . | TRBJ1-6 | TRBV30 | CAWRSDRVVSSPLHF | TGTGCCTGGAGATCGGACAGGGTCGTTAGTTCACCCCTCCACTTT
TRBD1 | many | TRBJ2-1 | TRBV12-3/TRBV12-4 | CASSLSSVRSGTAAFASEQFF | TGTGCCAGCAGTTTATCGTCGGTCCGGTCCGGGACAGCCGCTTTCGCTTCGGAGCAGTTCTTC
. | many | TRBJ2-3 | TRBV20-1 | CSARDLADTQYF | TGCAGTGCTAGAGATCTTGCAGATACGCAGTATTTT
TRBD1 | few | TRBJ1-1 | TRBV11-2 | CASSLDRGLSEAFF | TGTGCCAGCAGCTTGGACAGGGGGCTATCAGAAGCTTTCTTT
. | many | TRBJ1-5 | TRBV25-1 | CASRRGNQPQHF | TGTGCCAGCAGACGGGGTAATCAGCCCCAGCATTTT
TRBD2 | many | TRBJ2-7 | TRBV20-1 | CSAPTSGFSYEQYF | TGCAGTGCTCCGACTAGCGGGTTCTCCTACGAGCAGTACTTC
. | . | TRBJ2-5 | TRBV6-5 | CASSKHAKETQYF | TGTGCCAGCAGTAAGCACGCGAAAGAGACCCAGTACTTC
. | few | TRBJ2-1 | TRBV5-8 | CASRLGGANYNEQFF | TGTGCCAGCCGCTTGGGGGGGGCTAACTACAATGAGCAGTTCTTC
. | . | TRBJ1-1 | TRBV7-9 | CASSLVILNTEAFF | TGTGCCAGCAGCTTAGTGATTCTGAACACTGAAGCTTTCTTT
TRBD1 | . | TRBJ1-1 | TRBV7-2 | CASSRPGGFEAFF | TGTGCCAGCAGCCGCCCAGGGGGCTTTGAAGCTTTCTTT